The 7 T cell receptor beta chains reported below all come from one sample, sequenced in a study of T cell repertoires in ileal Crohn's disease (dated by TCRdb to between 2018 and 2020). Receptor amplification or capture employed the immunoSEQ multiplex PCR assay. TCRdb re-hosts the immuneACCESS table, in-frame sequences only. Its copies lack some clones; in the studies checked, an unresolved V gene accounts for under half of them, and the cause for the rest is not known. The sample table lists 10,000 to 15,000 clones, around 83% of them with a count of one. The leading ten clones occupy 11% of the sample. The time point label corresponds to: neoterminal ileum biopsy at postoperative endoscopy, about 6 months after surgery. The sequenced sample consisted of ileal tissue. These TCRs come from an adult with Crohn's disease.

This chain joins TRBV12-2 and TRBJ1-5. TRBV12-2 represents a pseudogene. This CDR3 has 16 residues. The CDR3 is CASRGDPLYSNQPQHF. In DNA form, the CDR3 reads TGTGCAAGTCGCGGAGACCCACTATATAGCAATCAGCCCCAGCATTTT.

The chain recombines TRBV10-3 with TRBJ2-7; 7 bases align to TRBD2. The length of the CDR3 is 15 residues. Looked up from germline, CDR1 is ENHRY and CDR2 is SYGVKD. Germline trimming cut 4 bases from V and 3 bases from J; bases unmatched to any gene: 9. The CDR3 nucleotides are TGTGCCATCAGTGGGATGCGGGCTAGCGGCTACGAGCAGTACTTC. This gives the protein CAISGMRASGYEQYF.

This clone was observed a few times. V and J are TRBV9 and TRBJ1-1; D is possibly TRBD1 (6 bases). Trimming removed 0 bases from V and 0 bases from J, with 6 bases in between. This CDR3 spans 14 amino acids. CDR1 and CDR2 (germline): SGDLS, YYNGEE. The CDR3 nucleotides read TGTGCCAGCAGCGTAGGGACAGTGAACACTGAAGCTTTCTTT. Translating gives CASSVGTVNTEAFF.

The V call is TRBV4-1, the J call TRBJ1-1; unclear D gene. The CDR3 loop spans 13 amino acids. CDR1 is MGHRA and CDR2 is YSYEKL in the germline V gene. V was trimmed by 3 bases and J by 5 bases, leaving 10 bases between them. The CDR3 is CASSHGRRTEAFF. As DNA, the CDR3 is TGCGCCAGCAGCCACGGTAGGCGGACTGAAGCTTTCTTT.

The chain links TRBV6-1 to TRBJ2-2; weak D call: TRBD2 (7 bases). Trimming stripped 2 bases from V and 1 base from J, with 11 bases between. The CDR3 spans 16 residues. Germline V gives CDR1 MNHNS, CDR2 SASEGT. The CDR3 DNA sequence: TGTGCCAGCAGTGAATTCGGGGGGCAGAACACCGGGGAGCTGTTTTTT. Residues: CASSEFGGQNTGELFF.

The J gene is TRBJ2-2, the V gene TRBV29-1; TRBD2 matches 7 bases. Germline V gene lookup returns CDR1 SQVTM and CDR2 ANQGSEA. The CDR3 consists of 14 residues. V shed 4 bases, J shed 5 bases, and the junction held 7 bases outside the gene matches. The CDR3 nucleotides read TGCAGCGTTGCCCGGGGGGATCCGACCGGGGAGCTGTTTTTT. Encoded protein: CSVARGDPTGELFF.

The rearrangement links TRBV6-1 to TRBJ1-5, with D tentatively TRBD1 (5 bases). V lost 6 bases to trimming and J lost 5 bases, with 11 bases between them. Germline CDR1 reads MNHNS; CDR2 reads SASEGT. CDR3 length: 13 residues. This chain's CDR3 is CASSREWDQPQHF. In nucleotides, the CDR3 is TGTGCCAGCAGCAGGGAATGGGATCAGCCCCAGCATTTT.